Below are 3 T cell receptor beta chains sequenced from a single sample in a study of beta chain features in type 1 diabetes. Study-level points and caveats: Type 1 diabetes patients had moderately but significantly shorter TCRB CDR3s in all four CD4+ subsets.

These receptors lack a known antigen. Reverse transcribing all isolated RNA meant expressed TCRB transcripts were sequenced. Sequenced by immunoSEQ multiplex PCR; TCRdb stores in-frame clones only, minus some. The data hold around 160,000 clones, with around 8.4% observed a single time. Material: central memory CD4+ T cells from blood. Receptors originate from a woman aged 18-29 years with type 1 diabetes.

This clone was detected only a few times. The rearrangement links TRBV5-5 to TRBJ2-3, with TRBD2 matching over 13 bases. The CDR3 spans 18 residues. V was clipped by 1 base and J by 2 bases; unmatched bases: 7. From germline, CDR1 is SGHKS and CDR2 YYEKEE (reference sequence). The CDR3 loop is CASSLPRLAGGSTDTQYF. In nucleotides, the CDR3 is TGTGCCAGCAGCTTGCCCCGACTAGCGGGGGGCTCCACAGATACGCAGTATTTT.

There are a few counts of this clone. This chain connects TRBV4-2 to TRBJ2-1, with TRBD2 matching over 7 bases. Looked up from germline, CDR1 is LGHNA and CDR2 is YNFKEQ. With V trimmed by 0 bases and J by 12 bases, 8 bases remained unmatched. The CDR3 loop spans 14 amino acids. In DNA, the CDR3 is TGTGCCAGCAGCCAAGATTTAAGCGCGGGAGCGCAGTTCTTC. Translation gives CASSQDLSAGAQFF.

This clone has just a few counts. The J gene is TRBJ1-5, the V gene TRBV2, with unresolved D. The germline V and J ends were trimmed by 4 bases and 11 bases, with 15 bases remaining between them. Germline V gene data show CDR1 as SNHLY and CDR2 as FYNNEI. The CDR3 loop spans 13 amino acids. CDR3 DNA: TGTGCCAGCAGTGCTCGTGAGGCCGTGGCCCAGCATTTT. It is translated as CASSAREAVAQHF.